The 21 T cell receptor beta chains below were found in one sample sequenced in a study of T cells in Graves' hyperthyroidism and ophthalmopathy. TCR beta CDR3 regions were amplified from RNA transcripts. TCR CDR3 underwent first-round RT-PCR with the HTBI primer set. TCRdb called the multiplex PCR reads again in MiXCR, with one record for every CDR3 protein. The repertoire holds hundreds of thousands of distinct CDR3 sequences, about 45% seen once, with 6.5% to 9% in the top ten. The sequenced sample was peripheral blood or thyroid tissue (not recorded which). These receptors all come from an adult man with Graves' disease, either hyperthyroidism or ophthalmopathy (not recorded which).

Comment on this clonotype: This CDR3 fails to terminate in the conserved phenylalanine or tryptophan, so it likely reflects a read error. The CDR3 is CASSEVGAKYGYTL. CDR3 nucleotides: TGTGCCAGCAGTGAAGTGGGAGCTAAGTATGGCTACACCCTC. The chain joins TRBV2 to TRBJ1-2; D remains unclear. The CDR3 consists of 14 residues. Per the germline V gene, CDR1 is SNHLY and CDR2 is FYNNEI.

The chain uses TRBV7-8 and TRBJ1-1, with a weak D call TRBD1 (5 bases). V lost 1 base to trimming and J lost 0 bases, with 9 bases between them. Germline values: CDR1 SGHVS, CDR2 FQNEAQ. This CDR3 is built from 15 residues. The CDR3 DNA sequence: TGTGCCAGCAGCTTAGAAAGGGGACTGAACACTGAAGCTTTCTTT. This encodes CASSLERGLNTEAFF.

This clonotype was counted a few times. The V gene is TRBV20-1, the J gene TRBJ1-5; tentatively, D is TRBD1 (5 bases). Germline loops: CDR1 DFQATT, CDR2 SNEGSKA (reference sequence). The CDR3 contains 13 residues. Trimming shortened V by 3 bases and J by 6 bases, and 12 bases separated the two germline ends. The CDR3 DNA reads as TGCAGTGCTAGCTATGGGGGAAGTCAGCCCCAGCATTTT. This translates into CSASYGGSQPQHF.

V is TRBV10-3 and J is TRBJ1-5; D unclear. The V gene lost 0 bases and the J gene lost 1 base, with 16 bases spanning the gap. Germline V lookup: CDR1 ENHRY, CDR2 SYGVKD. The CDR3 is made up of 18 amino acids. DNA of the CDR3: TGTGCCATCAGTGAGTCGGGTCGTGCAGCTGGAAGCAATCAGCCCCAGCATTTT. Residues: CAISESGRAAGSNQPQHF.

The genes are TRBV2 and TRBJ1-1; D remains unclear. The CDR3 is 13 amino acids. Trimming removed 7 bases from V and 6 bases from J, with 15 bases in between. Germline assignment: CDR1 SNHLY and CDR2 FYNNEI. The CDR3, as DNA: TGTGCCAGCATCCTGCCCCCGAGGGCTGAAGCTTTCTTT. It codes for CASILPPRAEAFF.

The chain is built from TRBV20-1 and TRBJ1-5, with D possibly matching TRBD1 (5 bases). In germline, CDR1 is DFQATT, CDR2 SNEGSKA (reference sequence). The CDR3 has 13 amino acids. Trimming removed 3 bases from V and 3 bases from J, with 9 bases in between. In DNA form, the CDR3 reads TGCAGTGCTAGGACACAGGACAATCAGCCCCAGCATTTT. The encoded protein is CSARTQDNQPQHF.

This clonotype was counted between two and nine times. The rearrangement uses TRBV11-1 and TRBJ1-3; TRBD1 aligns across 8 bases. Trimming cost V 5 bases and J 0 bases; bases outside gene matches: 6. CDR1 SGHAT and CDR2 FQDESV come from the germline V gene (reference sequence). The CDR3 runs 16 residues. The chain's CDR3 is CASSARQGSSGNTIYF. The CDR3 DNA follows: TGTGCCAGCAGCGCCAGACAGGGGTCCTCTGGAAACACCATATATTTT.

This clonotype came up a few times. This chain links TRBV19 with TRBJ1-1, with D hard to call. The germline V gene has CDR1 LNHDA and CDR2 SQIVND (reference sequence). The CDR3 is 16 residues long. Between the trimmed V and J ends, which lost 7 bases and 5 bases, there was a span of 23 bases. In DNA, the CDR3 is TGTGCCAGTACTCCCGCCTGGACTGCCGGAGGTACTGAAGCTTTCTTT. It encodes CASTPAWTAGGTEAFF.

With respect to this clonotype: A much larger clone differs by one base, so this may be a read error. The V call is TRBV20-1, the J call TRBJ1-5; 10 nucleotides match TRBD1. This CDR3 has 13 residues. V shed 6 bases, J shed 6 bases, and the junction held 5 bases outside the gene matches. Germline CDR1 reads DFQATT; CDR2 reads SNEGSKA (reference sequence). This CDR3 is CSARDRGSQPQHF. The CDR3 bases are TGCAGTGCAAGGGACAGGGGTAGTCAGCCCCAGCATTTT.

The V call is TRBV5-1, the J call TRBJ1-6; 9 nucleotides align to TRBD1. Germline CDR1 reads SGHRS; CDR2 reads YFSETQ. This CDR3 contains 19 residues. V lost 0 bases, J lost 10 bases, and 17 bases stayed unmatched. CDR3 loop: CASSLAMSPGQGETSPLHF. CDR3 coding DNA: TGCGCCAGCAGCTTGGCGATGTCCCCGGGACAGGGCGAGACGTCACCCCTCCACTTT.

The chain uses TRBV20-1 and TRBJ1-3; 8 nucleotides line up with TRBD1. CDR1 and CDR2 (germline): DFQATT, SNEGSKA (reference sequence). There are 14 residues in the CDR3. V dropped 3 bases and J dropped 2; count of bases not matched to a gene: 3. The CDR3 DNA reads as TGCAGTGCTAGCCGACAGGGGCCTGGAAACACCATATATTTT. Translating gives CSASRQGPGNTIYF.

This clonotype was picked up many times. The rearrangement links TRBV10-3 to TRBJ2-5, with TRBD1 matching over 9 bases. This CDR3 has 18 amino acids. From germline, CDR1 is ENHRY and CDR2 SYGVKD. The V segment lost 2 bases and the J segment 4 bases; nucleotides outside the gene matches: 14. This chain's CDR3 is CAISERGPPGQGGETQYF. In nucleotides, the CDR3 is TGTGCCATCAGTGAGCGCGGCCCACCGGGACAGGGAGGAGAGACCCAGTACTTC.

The V call is TRBV10-3, the J call TRBJ2-5, with 10 bases aligning to TRBD2. This CDR3 comprises 15 residues. Per germline, CDR1 ENHRY and CDR2 SYGVKD. Trimming took 3 bases from V and 2 from J; bases not matched to a gene: 3. DNA for the CDR3: TGTGCCATCAGTGAAGGAGCGGGAGGGCAAGAGACCCAGTACTTC. It is translated as CAISEGAGGQETQYF.

This clonotype was detected a few times. Germline and junction disagree at one end, which may indicate a read error. The chain recombines TRBV25-1 with TRBJ2-1; D gene uncertain. Germline CDR1 and CDR2: MGHDK and SYGVNS. This CDR3 spans 12 amino acids. Here the CDR3 reads CASSGMYSEQFF. The CDR3 DNA reads TGTGCCAGCAGCGGTATGTACAGTGAGCAGTTCTTC.

This chain uses TRBV7-2 with TRBJ2-2; TRBD1 matches 10 bases. CDR1 is SGHTA, CDR2 FQGNSA, per germline. This CDR3 is 15 amino acids long. J was trimmed by 3 bases and V by 5 bases; bases with no gene match: 3. This chain's CDR3 is CASSTDRGDTGELFF. CDR3 DNA: TGTGCCAGCAGCACGGACAGGGGGGACACCGGGGAGCTGTTTTTT.

At least ten counts were recorded for this clonotype. The chain recombines TRBV5-8 with TRBJ2-5, with 9 bases aligning to TRBD2. Germline V gene data show CDR1 as SGHTS and CDR2 as YDEGEE. The CDR3 loop spans 14 amino acids. J lost 4 bases, V lost 4 bases, and 5 bases had no gene match. The CDR3 region has the DNA TGTGCCAGCAGCATGGGACTAGCAGGAGAGACCCAGTACTTC. It encodes CASSMGLAGETQYF.

This clonotype was found many times. The V gene is TRBV29-1, the J gene TRBJ2-2; 12 nucleotides agree with TRBD2. J lost 7 bases, V lost 7 bases, and 7 bases had no gene match. The CDR3 length is 14 residues. Germline assignment: CDR1 SQVTM and CDR2 ANQGSEA. The CDR3 sequence is CSASSGRADGELFF. Written as DNA, the CDR3 is TGCAGCGCTTCTAGCGGGAGGGCCGACGGGGAGCTGTTTTTT.

The genes are TRBV24-1 and TRBJ1-2; TRBD1 aligns across 8 bases. Germline CDR1 is KGHDR and CDR2 is SFDVKD. The length of the CDR3 is 14 residues. As DNA, the CDR3 is TGTGCTAGTGGTTTTGCGGACAGGGTCGGGGGCTACACCTTC. Translation: CASGFADRVGGYTF.

In its sample, this clonotype was seen a few times. The V gene is TRBV20-1, the J gene TRBJ2-7; 7 bases match TRBD2. Germline V gene lookup returns CDR1 DFQATT and CDR2 SNEGSKA (reference sequence). V trimming: 5 bases; J trimming: 7 bases; junction bases outside the gene matches: 14. CDR3 size: 14 residues. CDR3 residues: CSARLTSPPGEQYF. The CDR3 DNA follows: TGCAGTGCTCGTCTGACTAGCCCACCGGGGGAGCAGTACTTC.

This clonotype occurred many times. CDR3 sequence: CASSPSEIRDEQYF. The CDR3 DNA reads as TGTGCCAGTAGTCCAAGCGAGATCCGGGACGAGCAGTACTTC. The rearrangement joins TRBV7-8 to TRBJ2-7; D call uncertain. From germline, CDR1 is SGHVS and CDR2 FQNEAQ. Trimming removed 9 bases at V and 5 bases at J, with 20 bases between. This CDR3 contains 14 residues.

This clonotype has only a few counts. V and J are TRBV20-1 and TRBJ2-7, with 8 nucleotides matching TRBD1. Germline V gene data show CDR1 as DFQATT and CDR2 as SNEGSKA (reference sequence). CDR3 length equals 14 residues. The V and J ends lost 0 bases and 3 bases, in that order; junction bases with no gene match: 4. Written as DNA, the CDR3 is TGCAGTGCTAGAGATCGCAGGGGGCTCTACGAGCAGTACTTC. It translates to CSARDRRGLYEQYF.